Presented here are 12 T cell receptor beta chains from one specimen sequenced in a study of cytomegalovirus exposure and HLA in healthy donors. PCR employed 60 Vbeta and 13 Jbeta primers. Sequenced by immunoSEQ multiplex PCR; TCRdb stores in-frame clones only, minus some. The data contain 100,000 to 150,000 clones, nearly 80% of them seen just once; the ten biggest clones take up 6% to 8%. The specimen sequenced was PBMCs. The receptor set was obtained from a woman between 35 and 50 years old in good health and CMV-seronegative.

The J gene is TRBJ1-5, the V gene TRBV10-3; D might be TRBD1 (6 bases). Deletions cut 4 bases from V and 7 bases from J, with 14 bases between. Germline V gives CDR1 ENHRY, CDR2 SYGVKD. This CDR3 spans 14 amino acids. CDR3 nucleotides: TGTGCCATCAGTGGGACAGCTATGGGGCAGCCCCAGCATTTT. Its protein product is CAISGTAMGQPQHF.

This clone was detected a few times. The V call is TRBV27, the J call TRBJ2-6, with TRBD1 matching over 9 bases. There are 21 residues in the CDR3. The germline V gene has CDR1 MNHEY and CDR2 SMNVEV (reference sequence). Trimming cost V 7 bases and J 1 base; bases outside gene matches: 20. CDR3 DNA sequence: TGTGCCAGCACCCCTGGAATGGTCTGGGGGACAGGGCGGTCTGGGGCCAACGTCCTGACTTTC. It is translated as CASTPGMVWGTGRSGANVLTF.

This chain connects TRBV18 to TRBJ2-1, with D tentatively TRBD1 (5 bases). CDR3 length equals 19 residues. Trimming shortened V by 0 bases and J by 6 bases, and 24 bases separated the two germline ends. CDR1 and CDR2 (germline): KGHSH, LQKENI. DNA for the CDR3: TGTGCCAGCTCACCACCGTGGGGCGGAGAAGGGCCCTCGGGCAATGAGCAGTTCTTC. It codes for CASSPPWGGEGPSGNEQFF. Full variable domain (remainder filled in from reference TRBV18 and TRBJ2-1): NAGVMQNPRHLVRRRGQEARLRCSPMKGHSHVYWYRQLPEEGLKFMVYLQKENIIDESGMPKERFSAEFPKEGPSILRIQQVVRGDSAAYFCASSPPWGGEGPSGNEQFFGPGTRLTVL.

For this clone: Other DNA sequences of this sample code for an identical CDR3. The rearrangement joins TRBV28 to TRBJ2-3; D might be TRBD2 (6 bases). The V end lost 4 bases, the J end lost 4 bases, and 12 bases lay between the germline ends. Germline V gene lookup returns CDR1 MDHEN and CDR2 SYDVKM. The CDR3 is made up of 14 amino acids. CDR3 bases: TGTGCCAGCAGTTCCCCCGGGAGACCAGATACGCAGTATTTT. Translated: CASSSPGRPDTQYF.

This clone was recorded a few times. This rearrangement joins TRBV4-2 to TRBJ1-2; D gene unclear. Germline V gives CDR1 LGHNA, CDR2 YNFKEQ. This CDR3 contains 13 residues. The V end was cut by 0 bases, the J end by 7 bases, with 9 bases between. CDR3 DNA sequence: TGTGCCAGCAGCCAAGATCCCGGGGTTGGCTACACCTTC. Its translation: CASSQDPGVGYTF.

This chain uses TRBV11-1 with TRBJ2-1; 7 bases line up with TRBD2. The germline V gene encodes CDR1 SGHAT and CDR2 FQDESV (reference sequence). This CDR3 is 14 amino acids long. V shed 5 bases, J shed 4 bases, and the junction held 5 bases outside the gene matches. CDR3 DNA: TGTGCCAGCAGCCCCAGACTAGCTTACAATGAGCAGTTCTTC. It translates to CASSPRLAYNEQFF.

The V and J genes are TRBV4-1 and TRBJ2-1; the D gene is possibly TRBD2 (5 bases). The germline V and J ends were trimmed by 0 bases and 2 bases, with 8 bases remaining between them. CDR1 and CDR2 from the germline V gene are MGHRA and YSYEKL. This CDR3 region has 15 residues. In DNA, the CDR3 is TGCGCCAGCAGCCAAGATTCGGGAACCTACAATGAGCAGTTCTTC. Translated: CASSQDSGTYNEQFF.

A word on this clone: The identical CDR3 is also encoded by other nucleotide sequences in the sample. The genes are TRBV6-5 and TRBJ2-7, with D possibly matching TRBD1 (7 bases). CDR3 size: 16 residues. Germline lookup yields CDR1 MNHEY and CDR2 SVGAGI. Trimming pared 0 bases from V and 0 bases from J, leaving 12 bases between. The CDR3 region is CASSYSEGAISYEQYF. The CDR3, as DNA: TGTGCCAGCAGTTACTCGGAGGGGGCAATCTCCTACGAGCAGTACTTC.

The CDR3 sequence: CASRTSNSDTQYF. CDR3 DNA sequence: TGTGCCAGCAGGACTAGCAATTCAGATACGCAGTATTTT. The chain recombines TRBV6-6 with TRBJ2-3, with 7 bases identical to TRBD2. The CDR3 covers 13 residues. CDR1 MNHNY and CDR2 SVGAGI come from the germline V gene (reference sequence). J was trimmed by 4 bases and V by 6 bases; bases with no gene match: 4.

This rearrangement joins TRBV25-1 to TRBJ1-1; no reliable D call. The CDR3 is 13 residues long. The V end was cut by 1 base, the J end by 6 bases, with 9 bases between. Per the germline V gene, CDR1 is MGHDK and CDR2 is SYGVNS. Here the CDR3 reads CASSEFGASEAFF. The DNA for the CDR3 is TGTGCCAGCAGTGAATTTGGAGCCTCTGAAGCTTTCTTT.

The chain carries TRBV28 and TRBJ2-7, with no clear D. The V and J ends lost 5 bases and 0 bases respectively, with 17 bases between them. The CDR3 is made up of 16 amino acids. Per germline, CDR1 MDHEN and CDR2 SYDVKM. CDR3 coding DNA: TGTGCCAGCAGTCAAGAGACTGGTAGGAGCTCCTACGAGCAGTACTTC. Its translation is CASSQETGRSSYEQYF.

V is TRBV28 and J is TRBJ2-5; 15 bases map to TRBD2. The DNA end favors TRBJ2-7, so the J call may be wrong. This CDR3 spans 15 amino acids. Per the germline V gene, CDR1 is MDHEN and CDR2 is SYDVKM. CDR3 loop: CASSRGTSGRREQYF. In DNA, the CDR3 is TGTGCCAGCAGCCGGGGGACTAGCGGGAGGCGCGAGCAGTACTTC.